The rows below give T cell receptor beta chains drawn from one sample of a study of cytomegalovirus exposure and HLA in healthy donors. Clones were sequenced by immunoSEQ multiplex PCR, and TCRdb holds only the in-frame ones, with some missing. The data contain 200,000 to 250,000 clones, around 89% of them singletons. Sequencing input: PBMCs. The receptors come from a woman aged 18-30 years in good health and CMV-seronegative. The CDR3 runs from the conserved cysteine through the conserved F or W. D genes are given only for firm matches. The listing skips clone size in some rows; elsewhere it reads once, few, many or a size class.

-,TRBJ1-1,TRBV11-2,TRBD1,CASSPRQGAFF,TGTGCCAGCAGCCCTAGACAGGGAGCTTTCTTT
once,TRBJ1-1,TRBV4-3,TRBD1,CASSPKGTGLFENTEAFF,TGCGCCAGCAGCCCCAAGGGGACAGGGCTCTTTGAGAACACTGAAGCTTTCTTT
-,TRBJ1-2,TRBV5-6,TRBD1,CASSSELTGVSYGYTF,TGTGCCAGCAGCTCGGAGCTGACAGGGGTGTCCTATGGCTACACCTTC
-,TRBJ1-2,TRBV29-1,-,CSVGQGNYGYTF,TGCAGCGTTGGCCAGGGGAACTATGGCTACACCTTC
-,TRBJ2-3,TRBV10-3,TRBD1,CATGARQGSTDTQYF,TGTGCCACAGGAGCGAGACAGGGGAGCACAGATACGCAGTATTTT
once,TRBJ2-4,TRBV28,-,CASSFGRGSLQDIQYF,TGTGCCAGCAGTTTCGGGCGGGGATCCCTCCAAGACATTCAGTACTTC
-,TRBJ1-1,TRBV7-8,-,CASSDRLVRHNTGGAFF,TGTGCCAGCAGCGACCGCTTAGTACGACATAACACGGGGGGAGCTTTCTTT
-,TRBJ1-2,TRBV14,-,CASSQGFWDKYGYTF,TGTGCCAGCAGCCAAGGTTTTTGGGACAAGTATGGCTACACCTTC
-,TRBJ2-2,TRBV21-1,-,CASSKFYRDVTGELFF,TGTGCCAGCAGCAAATTTTACAGGGACGTCACCGGGGAGCTGTTTTTT
once,TRBJ2-3,TRBV19,-,CASSERPTDTQYF,TGTGCCAGTAGTGAGCGACCCACAGATACGCAGTATTTT
-,TRBJ2-7,TRBV29-1,-,CSVGDMPGRPTYEQYF,TGCAGCGTTGGAGATATGCCCGGGAGACCTACCTACGAGCAGTACTTC
few,TRBJ2-2,TRBV5-1,-,CASSEGLSSTGELFF,TGCGCCAGCAGCGAAGGACTTTCCAGCACCGGGGAGCTGTTTTTT
-,TRBJ1-6,TRBV27,-,CASSFRGIPRSYNSPLHF,TGTGCCAGCAGTTTTAGAGGGATTCCCCGATCCTATAATTCACCCCTCCACTTT
-,TRBJ1-3,TRBV2,-,CASSLGGSGNTIYF,TGTGCCAGCAGCCTGGGGGGGTCTGGAAACACCATATATTTT
-,TRBJ2-1,TRBV6-6,TRBD2,CASRTSGRGSNEQFF,TGTGCCAGCAGGACTAGCGGGAGGGGATCCAATGAGCAGTTCTTC
-,TRBJ2-7,TRBV6-5,-,CASSYRSGTTEGEQYF,TGTGCCAGCAGTTACAGGTCAGGGACGACGGAGGGAGAGCAGTACTTC
-,TRBJ1-6,TRBV9,-,CASSATGLYNSPLHF,TGTGCCAGCAGCGCCACAGGGTTGTACAATTCACCCCTCCACTTT
-,TRBJ1-1,TRBV4-3,-,CASSQDLQVGRGDTEAFF,TGCGCCAGCAGCCAAGATCTTCAAGTGGGTCGGGGGGACACTGAAGCTTTCTTT
-,TRBJ2-1,TRBV27,-,CASSLNPRGSYNEQFF,TGTGCCAGCAGTTTAAATCCGAGGGGGTCCTACAATGAGCAGTTCTTC
-,TRBJ2-3,TRBV27,-,CASSLSRSPSTDTQYF,TGTGCCAGCAGTTTATCGCGGTCGCCCAGCACAGATACGCAGTATTTT
-,TRBJ1-2,TRBV6-5,TRBD1,CASSSTGLVRYGYTF,TGTGCCAGCAGCTCGACAGGGCTTGTTCGATATGGCTACACCTTC
-,TRBJ1-4,TRBV2,TRBD1,CATTGTGGEKLFF,TGTGCCACCACCGGGACAGGGGGCGAAAAACTGTTTTTT
-,TRBJ2-1,TRBV5-4,-,CASSLELYNEQFF,TGTGCCAGCAGCTTGGAGCTCTACAATGAGCAGTTCTTC
-,TRBJ2-7,TRBV10-2,TRBD2,CASSEAGGIGAYEQYF,TGCGCCAGCAGTGAGGCGGGGGGAATAGGGGCCTACGAGCAGTACTTC
-,TRBJ2-5,TRBV5-8,TRBD1,CASSLVDRGGTKTQYF,TGTGCCAGCAGCTTGGTTGACAGGGGTGGTACGAAGACCCAGTACTTC
-,TRBJ2-1,TRBV2,TRBD2,CASRDPRTSSYNEQFF,TGTGCCAGCAGGGACCCAAGGACTAGCTCCTACAATGAGCAGTTCTTC
-,TRBJ2-5,TRBV7-9,-,CASSKSSGGSEETQYF,TGTGCCAGCAGCAAGTCGTCCGGAGGGAGTGAAGAGACCCAGTACTTC
-,TRBJ1-1,TRBV7-3,-,CASSSRSDGSTEAFF,TGTGCCAGCAGCTCAAGATCGGACGGGAGCACTGAAGCTTTCTTT
-,TRBJ2-6,TRBV9,TRBD2,CASTHGSGTSGRISGANVLTF,TGTGCCAGCACCCACGGGTCTGGGACTAGCGGGAGGATCTCTGGGGCCAACGTCCTGACTTTC
-,TRBJ2-3,TRBV6-1,TRBD2,CASSEAAAGGYTQYF,TGTGCCAGCAGTGAAGCGGCAGCGGGGGGCTATACGCAGTATTTT
once,TRBJ1-2,TRBV7-2,-,CASSLMGQGYTF,TGTGCCAGCAGCTTAATGGGCCAGGGCTACACCTTC
-,TRBJ2-7,TRBV7-2,TRBD2,CASSLGTSGSYEQYF,TGTGCCAGCAGCTTAGGGACTAGCGGGAGCTACGAGCAGTACTTC
once,TRBJ2-7,TRBV7-9,-,CASSLGGTGSLYEQYF,TGTGCCAGCAGCTTGGGGGGAACAGGTTCCTTATACGAGCAGTACTTC
-,TRBJ2-2,TRBV2,-,CASSEIRAGNTGELFF,TGTGCCAGCAGTGAAATTCGGGCGGGGAACACCGGGGAGCTGTTTTTT
-,TRBJ2-1,TRBV29-1,TRBD1,CSVVRTGSNEQFF,TGCAGCGTTGTTAGGACAGGGAGCAATGAGCAGTTCTTC
-,TRBJ1-5,TRBV7-9,-,CASSWGEQPQHF,TGTGCCAGCAGCTGGGGGGAACAGCCCCAGCATTTT
-,TRBJ2-1,TRBV13,-,CASSLRGAYNEQFF,TGTGCCAGCAGCTTACGCGGGGCTTACAATGAGCAGTTCTTC
-,TRBJ1-5,TRBV7-2,-,CASSSGVLGNQPQHF,TGTGCCAGCAGCTCAGGGGTTTTGGGCAATCAGCCCCAGCATTTT
-,TRBJ2-7,TRBV7-2,TRBD1,CASSLRTGTSSYEQYF,TGTGCCAGCAGCCTAAGGACAGGAACCTCCTCCTACGAGCAGTACTTC
-,TRBJ2-2,TRBV6-5,-,CASSRLHTGELFF,TGTGCCAGCAGCCGACTACACACCGGGGAGCTGTTTTTT
-,TRBJ2-1,TRBV29-1,-,CSVPDYPSYNEQFF,TGCAGCGTTCCTGACTACCCTTCCTACAATGAGCAGTTCTTC
-,TRBJ1-1,TRBV9,-,CASSVGPLGLGINTEAFF,TGTGCCAGCAGCGTAGGCCCCTTGGGCCTCGGGATAAACACTGAAGCTTTCTTT
-,TRBJ2-2,TRBV9,-,CASSVTGSNTGELFF,TGTGCCAGCAGCGTGACAGGCTCGAACACCGGGGAGCTGTTTTTT
-,TRBJ1-3,TRBV6-1,TRBD1,CASSLDRAGNTIYF,TGTGCCAGCAGTCTGGACAGGGCTGGAAACACCATATATTTT
-,TRBJ2-1,TRBV7-3,-,CASSGGGSYNEQFF,TGTGCCAGCAGTGGGGGCGGGAGCTACAATGAGCAGTTCTTC